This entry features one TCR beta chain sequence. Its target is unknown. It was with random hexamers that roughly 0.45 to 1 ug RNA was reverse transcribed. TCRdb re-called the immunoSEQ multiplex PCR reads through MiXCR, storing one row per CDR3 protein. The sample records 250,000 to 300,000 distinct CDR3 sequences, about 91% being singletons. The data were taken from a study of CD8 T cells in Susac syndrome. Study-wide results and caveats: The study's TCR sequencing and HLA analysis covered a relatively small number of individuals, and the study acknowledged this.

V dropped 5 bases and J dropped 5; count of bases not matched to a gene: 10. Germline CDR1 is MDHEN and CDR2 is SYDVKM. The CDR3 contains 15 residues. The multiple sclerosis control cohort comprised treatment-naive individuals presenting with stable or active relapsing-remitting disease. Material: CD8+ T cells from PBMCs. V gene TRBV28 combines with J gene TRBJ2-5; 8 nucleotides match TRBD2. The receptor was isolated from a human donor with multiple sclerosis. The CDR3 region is CASSLKSAGDETQYF. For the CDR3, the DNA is TGTGCCAGCAGTCTCAAGTCAGCGGGAGATGAGACCCAGTACTTC.